This paragraph covers one T cell receptor beta chain sequence. There is no known antigen for this receptor. Within one base of it there is no much larger clone, and no base qualities were kept. The same CDR3 also results from other DNA sequences found in this sample. TCRbeta CDR3 regions were amplified from genomic DNA using the immunoSEQ Assay, a bias-controlled multiplex PCR. The study's own analysis went as follows. Nucleated cell counts per sample were estimated from amplification of reference gene primers within the assay. Sequence reads were collapsed and filtered to measure the absolute abundance of every unique TCRbeta CDR3 rearrangement. For each sample, productive Simpson clonality was calculated by taking the square root of Simpson's diversity index across productive rearrangements. This is the immuneACCESS table as TCRdb keeps it, with only in-frame sequences that have V and J called. A part of the clones is gone; compared with another copy, unresolved V genes explain less than half, and the rest is unexplained. For V, J and clone size, that table is used; D and trimming come from the DNA. The sample has about 490,000 clones on record, approximately 85% of them singletons. Roughly 3.1% of the sample goes to the ten largest clones.

These data belong to a study of blood T cell repertoires in COVID-19 (dated by TCRdb to between 2020 and 2021). About the study as a whole: The collaborator samples originated in the United States, Italy and Spain and spanned the acute and convalescent phases of COVID-19. The material from the prospective study consisted of cDNA or gDNA derived from T cells, B-cell-depleted T cells, or PBMCs. Deeply sampled blood TCRbeta repertoires from subjects exposed to, actively infected with, or recovered from COVID-19 were included in the dataset. The repertoires were made available in a free public database intended to serve as a resource for research on the immune response to SARS-CoV-2. Samples came from the ongoing ImmuneRACE study (first 160 participants) plus 1,254 subjects from 6 global collaborators. A de-identified subject ID, COVID-19 status, age in years and sex were almost always included in the sample metadata. Where HLA class I and class II types were available, the types were taken from metadata supplied by the sample provider, not from assay-based typing. General study outcomes and caveats: How much clinical and demographic metadata was included differed by source and by participant, and the metadata was provided uncurated.

Each collaborating institution followed its own protocols to collect whole blood in K2EDTA tubes. For TCRbeta analysis, collaborators shipped samples in one of three forms: frozen whole blood, isolated PBMCs, or DNA extracted from either of those sample types. The CDR3 starts with the cysteine, ends with the phenylalanine, and has 15 residues. Only CDR3 DNA is held: 45 bases, read in frame from base 1. V is clipped by 1 base and J by 0 bases, and the sequence between their germline boundaries is 7 bases long. The germline V gene encodes CDR1 LNHDA and CDR2 SQIVND (reference sequence). Sequencing was performed on peripheral blood. The V gene is TRBV19 and the J gene is TRBJ1-3, with the D gene uncertain. The source is a human donor in a cohort sampled during active COVID-19. The CDR3 here reads CASSIGRFSGNTIYF. The nucleotides are TGTGCCAGTAGTATAGGCCGGTTCTCTGGAAACACCATATATTTT.